The 23 T cell receptor beta chains listed next were all sequenced from one sample in a study of blood T cell repertoires in COVID-19. Generated by immunoSEQ multiplex PCR, the TCRdb table keeps only in-frame clones and is missing some. This table holds roughly 100,000 clones, about nine tenths found once. Sequencing was performed on peripheral blood. These receptors all stem from a woman between 45 and 60 years old with COVID-19, enrolled during active disease.

This clone was counted once. DNA for the CDR3: TGTGCCAGCTCACCACTTGGGACGGGGGGGCCGAGGTTGAATGAGCAGTTCTTC. It codes for CASSPLGTGGPRLNEQFF. The J gene is TRBJ2-1, the V gene TRBV18; 8 positions agree with TRBD2. Germline lookup yields CDR1 KGHSH and CDR2 LQKENI. The V segment lost 1 base and the J segment 7 bases; nucleotides outside the gene matches: 15. The CDR3 consists of 18 residues. The full variable domain, completed using reference TRBV18 and TRBJ2-1, is NAGVMQNPRHLVRRRGQEARLRCSPMKGHSHVYWYRQLPEEGLKFMVYLQKENIIDESGMPKERFSAEFPKEGPSILRIQQVVRGDSAAYFCASSPLGTGGPRLNEQFFGPGTRLTVL.

The chain recombines TRBV15 with TRBJ1-2, with TRBD1 identical over 9 bases. Losses at the gene ends were 2 bases for V and 5 bases for J; bases not matched to a gene: 6. Germline-derived CDR1 and CDR2 are LNHNV and YYDKDF (reference sequence). The CDR3 totals 15 residues. CDR3 residues: CATSRTGTGMYGYTF. CDR3 in DNA: TGTGCCACCAGCAGAACCGGGACAGGGATGTATGGCTACACCTTC.

CDR3 amino acids: CASSLRGEGTEAFF. CDR3 bases: TGTGCCAGCAGCTTGCGGGGAGAAGGCACTGAAGCTTTCTTT. The genes are TRBV5-8 and TRBJ1-1; D is unresolved. Trimming removed 1 base from V and 4 bases from J, with 11 bases in between. The CDR3 is 14 residues long. Germline values: CDR1 SGHTS, CDR2 YDEGEE. Filled out from reference TRBV5-8 and TRBJ1-1, the complete variable domain reads EAGVTQSPTHLIKTRGQQATLRCSPISGHTSVYWYQQALGLGLQFLLWYDEGEERNRGNFPPRFSGRQFPNYSSELNVNALELEDSALYLCASSLRGEGTEAFFGQGTRLTVV.

The chain's CDR3 is CASSPGEGAAGYTF. The CDR3 nucleotides are TGTGCCAGCTCACCAGGTGAGGGGGCGGCCGGCTACACCTTC. The gene calls are TRBV18 and TRBJ1-2; 7 bases are a match to TRBD1. V trimming: 2 bases; J trimming: 8 bases; junction bases outside the gene matches: 8. Germline V gene sequence: CDR1 KGHSH, CDR2 LQKENI. This CDR3 spans 14 amino acids.

The chain carries TRBV27 and TRBJ1-5; 7 nucleotides line up with TRBD1. Looked up from germline, CDR1 is MNHEY and CDR2 is SMNVEV (reference sequence). The CDR3 has 14 residues. With 6 bases clipped from V and 7 bases from J, the junction kept 9 bases outside the gene matches. The CDR3 reads CASRPGQATQPQHF. The CDR3 bases are TGTGCCAGCAGACCAGGACAGGCTACCCAGCCCCAGCATTTT.

This clone was counted once. The chain links TRBV9 to TRBJ1-1; 11 bases match TRBD1. Germline CDR1 is SGDLS and CDR2 is YYNGEE. CDR3 length: 14 amino acids. V lost 0 bases to trimming and J lost 5 bases; unmatched junction nucleotides: 0. CDR3 sequence (DNA): TGTGCCAGCAGCGTAGGGGACAGGGGGACTGAAGCTTTCTTT. Protein product: CASSVGDRGTEAFF.

The chain employs TRBV27 and TRBJ1-2; perhaps TRBD1 as D (5 bases). Looked up from germline, CDR1 is MNHEY and CDR2 is SMNVEV (reference sequence). The CDR3 contains 14 residues. V dropped 5 bases and J dropped 6 bases, with 16 bases sitting between them. DNA for the CDR3: TGTGCCAGCAGTCCCCCGGGACTCGGGCATGGCTACACCTTC. Translated: CASSPPGLGHGYTF.

This chain links TRBV20-1 with TRBJ1-1; 9 bases are a match to TRBD1. The CDR3 is 14 residues long. V was pared by 3 bases and J by 2 bases, with 4 bases of the junction left unmatched. The germline CDR1 and CDR2 sequences are DFQATT and SNEGSKA (reference sequence). As DNA, the CDR3 is TGCAGTGCTAGTGTGGGACAGGGTAACACTGAAGCTTTCTTT. Its translation: CSASVGQGNTEAFF.

The CDR3 loop reads CASSLDRGYGYTF. DNA for the CDR3: TGCGCCAGCAGCCTCGACAGGGGCTATGGCTACACCTTC. The chain carries TRBV4-3 and TRBJ1-2; 8 positions agree with TRBD1. The V gene's germline CDR1 is LGHNA and CDR2 YSLEER. V was pared by 4 bases and J by 4 bases, with 2 bases of the junction left unmatched. The length of the CDR3 is 13 residues.

The V and J genes are TRBV30 and TRBJ1-2, with D possibly being TRBD1 (5 bases). CDR1 is GTSNPN and CDR2 is SVGIG in the germline V gene (reference sequence). V dropped 0 bases and J dropped 1 base, with 18 bases sitting between them. The CDR3 totals 17 residues. The CDR3 DNA is TGTGCCTGGAGTGTACTGGCCCTAGGGACTGTTAACTATGGCTACACCTTC. This gives the protein CAWSVLALGTVNYGYTF.

The chain has TRBV11-3 and TRBJ1-1; D possibly corresponds to TRBD1 (5 bases). This CDR3 contains 14 residues. Germline V lookup: CDR1 SGHNT, CDR2 YENEEA. Between the trimmed V and J ends, which lost 8 bases and 4 bases, there was a span of 17 bases. The CDR3, as DNA: TGTGCCAGCGTGTCGGCAGGGAGGGGCACTGAAGCTTTCTTT. Amino acid sequence: CASVSAGRGTEAFF. The variable domain in full, with the rest retrieved from reference TRBV11-3 and TRBJ1-1, is EAGVVQSPRYKIIEKKQPVAFWCNPISGHNTLYWYLQNLGQGPELLIRYENEEAVDDSQLPKDRFSAERLKGVDSTLKIQPAELGDSAVYLCASVSAGRGTEAFFGQGTRLTVV.

The V gene is TRBV14, the J gene TRBJ2-2; TRBD2 matches at 14 bases. After removal of 0 bases from V and 7 bases from J, the junction contained 4 bases not matched to a gene. Germline lookup yields CDR1 SGHDN and CDR2 FVKESK. The length of the CDR3 is 17 residues. CDR3 residues: CASSQDWGLAGVGELFF. The CDR3 nucleotides are TGTGCCAGCAGCCAAGATTGGGGACTAGCGGGGGTCGGGGAGCTGTTTTTT.

The J gene is TRBJ2-1, the V gene TRBV30; D gene ambiguous. The CDR3 spans 14 residues. V lost 0 bases and J lost 0, with 6 bases in between. CDR1 is GTSNPN and CDR2 is SVGIG in the germline V gene (reference sequence). The CDR3 protein is CAWSVLSSYNEQFF. In nucleotides, the CDR3 is TGTGCCTGGAGTGTACTAAGCTCCTACAATGAGCAGTTCTTC.

The chain links TRBV21-1 to TRBJ1-2; the table names TRBD1, a call not compared with the DNA. TRBV21-1 is marked as a pseudogene. The CDR3 has 14 residues. CDR3 sequence: CASSWLGRTDGYTF. The CDR3, as DNA: TGTGCCAGCAGCTGGCTGGGCAGGACAGATGGCTACACCTTC.

The rearrangement uses TRBV9 and TRBJ1-2, with D tentatively TRBD1 (5 bases). From germline, CDR1 is SGDLS and CDR2 YYNGEE. V was cut by 3 bases and J by 5 bases, with 14 bases left in between. The CDR3 loop spans 14 amino acids. Here the CDR3 reads CASSARPGGYGYTF. CDR3 coding DNA: TGTGCCAGCAGCGCAAGGCCGGGGGGATATGGCTACACCTTC.

Details on this clone: The identical CDR3 is also encoded by other nucleotide sequences in the sample. J is TRBJ1-5 and V is TRBV19; D might be TRBD1 (6 bases). Trimming took 2 bases from V and 4 from J, leaving 12 bases between them. The CDR3 contains 15 residues. The germline V gene has CDR1 LNHDA and CDR2 SQIVND (reference sequence). The CDR3 here is CASSISGARNQPQHF. The CDR3 nucleotides are TGTGCCAGTAGTATATCAGGGGCGAGGAATCAGCCCCAGCATTTT.

A single count supports this clone. The chain uses TRBV9 and TRBJ1-1; D is ambiguous. V lost 7 bases and J lost 1, with 14 bases in between. Germline assignment: CDR1 SGDLS and CDR2 YYNGEE. CDR3 length equals 14 residues. The CDR3 DNA follows: TGTGCCAGCGGTCCTATACAGACGAACACTGAAGCTTTCTTT. It translates to CASGPIQTNTEAFF.

This clone was observed a handful of times. The chain uses TRBV5-1 and TRBJ2-7; a weak D match, TRBD2 (5 bases). The CDR3 runs 9 residues. The V end lost 6 bases, the J end lost 13 bases, and 11 bases lay between the germline ends. CDR1 is SGHRS, CDR2 YFSETQ, per germline. CDR3 residues: CASKGLAYV. The CDR3 DNA is TGCGCCAGCAAAGGGCTAGCCTACGTC.

V usage is TRBV7-6 and J usage is TRBJ2-5; 8 nucleotides align to TRBD1. The CDR3 loop spans 15 amino acids. Germline assignment: CDR1 SGHVS and CDR2 FNYEAQ. V shed 4 bases and J 5 bases; nucleotides not matched to a gene: 9. The CDR3: CASSYGQGLGETQYF. The CDR3 DNA reads TGTGCCAGCAGCTATGGACAGGGACTGGGGGAGACCCAGTACTTC.

The rearrangement joins TRBV20-1 to TRBJ2-3; 10 bases match TRBD2. The CDR3 consists of 14 residues. Looked up from germline, CDR1 is DFQATT and CDR2 is SNEGSKA (reference sequence). J was trimmed by 3 bases and V by 3 bases; bases with no gene match: 3. CDR3 DNA: TGCAGTGCTAGTACGGGACTAGCGACAGATACGCAGTATTTT. Its protein product is CSASTGLATDTQYF.

The chain combines TRBV28 with TRBJ1-2; D might be TRBD1 (6 bases). This CDR3 contains 15 residues. V gave up 4 bases and J gave up 0 bases, with 12 bases separating them. CDR1 is MDHEN, CDR2 SYDVKM, per germline. CDR3 residues: CASSSLGTSNYGYTF. The DNA for the CDR3 is TGTGCCAGCAGTTCCCTTGGGACATCTAACTATGGCTACACCTTC.

By share, this clone ranks as large. J is TRBJ2-7 and V is TRBV6-5, with 12 bases matching TRBD1. J was trimmed by 6 bases and V by 9 bases; bases with no gene match: 6. This CDR3 is 13 amino acids long. Germline assignment: CDR1 MNHEY and CDR2 SVGAGI. In nucleotides, the CDR3 is TGTGCCAGTAAACCGGGACAGGGGGCCGAGCAGTACTTC. Translated: CASKPGQGAEQYF.

In its sample, this clone was seen once. The gene calls are TRBV24-1 and TRBJ1-1; TRBD1 is a possible D gene (6 bases). Between the trimmed V and J ends, which lost 7 bases and 5 bases, there was a span of 13 bases. The CDR3 runs to 13 residues. In germline, CDR1 is KGHDR, CDR2 SFDVKD. In nucleotides, the CDR3 is TGTGCCACCAGCCACAGGGTTGGGACTGAAGCTTTCTTT. Translated, it gives CATSHRVGTEAFF.